This T cell receptor beta chain comes out of a study of blood T cell repertoires in COVID-19. Study context: From T cells, B-cell-depleted T cells, or PBMCs came the material, which was cDNA or gDNA.

Produced via immunoSEQ multiplex PCR; TCRdb's table is partial and in-frame only. The sample holds fewer than 85,000 clones; around 80% are singletons and the top ten take 26%. The sequencing sample was made of peripheral blood. This TCR came from a man aged 55-75 years with active or convalescent COVID-19.

This CDR3 reads CASSQELQGALGYTF. The CDR3 DNA reads as TGCGCCAGCAGCCAAGAGCTGCAGGGGGCTCTTGGCTACACCTTC. The gene calls are TRBV4-1 and TRBJ1-2, with 8 bases identical to TRBD1. Germline V CDR1 and CDR2: MGHRA, YSYEKL. The CDR3 length is 15 residues. Trimming cost V 0 bases and J 7 bases; bases outside gene matches: 7.